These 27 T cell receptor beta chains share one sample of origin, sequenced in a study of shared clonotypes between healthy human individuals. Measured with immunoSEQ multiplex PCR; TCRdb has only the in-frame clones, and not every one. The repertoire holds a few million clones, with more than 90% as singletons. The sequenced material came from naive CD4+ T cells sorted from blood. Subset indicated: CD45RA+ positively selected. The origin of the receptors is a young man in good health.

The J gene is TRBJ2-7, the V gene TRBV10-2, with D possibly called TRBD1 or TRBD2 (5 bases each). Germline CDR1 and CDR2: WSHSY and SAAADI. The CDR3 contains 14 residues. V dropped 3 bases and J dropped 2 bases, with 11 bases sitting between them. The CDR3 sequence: CASSDRGGTYEQYF. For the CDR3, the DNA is TGCGCCAGCAGTGATCGGGGCGGCACCTACGAGCAGTACTTC.

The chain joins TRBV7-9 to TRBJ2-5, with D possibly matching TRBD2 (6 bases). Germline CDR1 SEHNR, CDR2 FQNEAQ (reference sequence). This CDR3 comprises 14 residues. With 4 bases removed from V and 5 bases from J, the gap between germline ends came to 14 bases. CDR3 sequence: CASSSLTSFETQYF. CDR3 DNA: TGTGCCAGCAGCTCACTGACTAGTTTTGAGACCCAGTACTTC.

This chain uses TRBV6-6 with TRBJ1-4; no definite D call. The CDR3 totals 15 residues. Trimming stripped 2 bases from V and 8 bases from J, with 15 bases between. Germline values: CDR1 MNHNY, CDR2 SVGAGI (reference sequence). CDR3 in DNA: TGTGCCAGCAGTTACGCTACCGGGGAAGGGGAAAAACTGTTTTTT. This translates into CASSYATGEGEKLFF.

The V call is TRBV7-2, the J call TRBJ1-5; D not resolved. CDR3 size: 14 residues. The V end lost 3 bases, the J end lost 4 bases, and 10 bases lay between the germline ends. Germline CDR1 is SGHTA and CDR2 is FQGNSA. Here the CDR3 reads CASSLAARNQPQHF. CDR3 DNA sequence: TGTGCCAGCAGCTTGGCCGCCCGGAATCAGCCCCAGCATTTT.

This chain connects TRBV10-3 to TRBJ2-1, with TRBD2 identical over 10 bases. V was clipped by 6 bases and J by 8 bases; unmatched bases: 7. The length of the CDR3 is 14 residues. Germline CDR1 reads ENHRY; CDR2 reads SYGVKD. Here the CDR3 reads CAISAGLASDEQFF. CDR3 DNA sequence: TGTGCCATCAGCGCGGGACTAGCGAGCGATGAGCAGTTCTTC.

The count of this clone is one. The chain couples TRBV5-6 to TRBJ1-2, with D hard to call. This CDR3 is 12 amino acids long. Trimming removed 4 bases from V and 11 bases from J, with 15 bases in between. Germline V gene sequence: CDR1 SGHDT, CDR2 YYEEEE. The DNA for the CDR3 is TGTGCCAGCAGCGCGGAGGCAGGACGATACACCTTC. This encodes CASSAEAGRYTF.

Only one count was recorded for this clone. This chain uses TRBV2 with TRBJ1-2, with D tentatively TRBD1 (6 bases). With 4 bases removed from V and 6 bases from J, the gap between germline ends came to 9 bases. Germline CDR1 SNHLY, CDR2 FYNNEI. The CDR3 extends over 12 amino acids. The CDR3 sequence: CASSGDINGYTF. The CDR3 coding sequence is TGTGCCAGCAGTGGGGACATTAATGGCTACACCTTC.

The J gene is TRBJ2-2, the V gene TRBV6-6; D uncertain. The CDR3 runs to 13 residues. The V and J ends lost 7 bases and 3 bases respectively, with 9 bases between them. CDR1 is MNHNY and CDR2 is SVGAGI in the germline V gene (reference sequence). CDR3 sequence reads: CASKKEHTGELFF. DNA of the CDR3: TGTGCCAGCAAAAAGGAACACACCGGGGAGCTGTTTTTT.

The DNA for the CDR3 is TGCGCCAGCAGCGCTGGACAGGGGAGCGACAATGAGCAGTTCTTC. It translates to CASSAGQGSDNEQFF. The chain uses TRBV5-1 and TRBJ2-1; TRBD1 matches 9 bases. V lost 4 bases, J lost 5 bases, and 7 bases stayed unmatched. This CDR3 spans 15 amino acids. Looked up from germline, CDR1 is SGHRS and CDR2 is YFSETQ. The full variable domain, its missing parts supplied by reference TRBV5-1 and TRBJ2-1, is KAGVTQTPRYLIKTRGQQVTLSCSPISGHRSVSWYQQTPGQGLQFLFEYFSETQRNKGNFPGRFSGRQFSNSRSEMNVSTLELGDSALYLCASSAGQGSDNEQFFGPGTRLTVL.

The CDR3 loop is CASSGRTGGSYEQYF. The DNA for the CDR3 is TGTGCCAGCAGTGGAAGGACAGGGGGTTCCTACGAGCAGTACTTC. The V and J genes are TRBV6-5 and TRBJ2-7; TRBD1 agrees at 10 bases. The CDR3 spans 15 residues. Germline assignment: CDR1 MNHEY and CDR2 SVGAGI. Trimming at V came to 5 bases and at J to 1 base, leaving 5 bases not matched to a gene.

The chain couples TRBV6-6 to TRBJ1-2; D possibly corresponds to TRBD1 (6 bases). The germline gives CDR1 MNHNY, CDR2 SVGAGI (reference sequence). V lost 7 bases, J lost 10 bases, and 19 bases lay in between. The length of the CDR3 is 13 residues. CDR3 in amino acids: CASNQRQDGTYTF. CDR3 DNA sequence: TGTGCCAGCAACCAGAGACAGGACGGAACCTACACCTTC.

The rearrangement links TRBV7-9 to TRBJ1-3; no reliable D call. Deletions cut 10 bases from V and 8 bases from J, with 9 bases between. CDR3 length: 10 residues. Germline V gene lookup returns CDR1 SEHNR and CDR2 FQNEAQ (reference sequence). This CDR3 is CATSIHTIYF. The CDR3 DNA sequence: TGTGCCACCTCTATCCACACCATATATTTT. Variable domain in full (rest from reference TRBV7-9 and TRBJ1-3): DTGVSQNPRHKITKRGQNVTFRCDPISEHNRLYWYRQTLGQGPEFLTYFQNEAQLEKSRLLSDRFSAERPKGSFSTLEIQRTEQGDSAMYLCATSIHTIYFGEGSWLTVV.

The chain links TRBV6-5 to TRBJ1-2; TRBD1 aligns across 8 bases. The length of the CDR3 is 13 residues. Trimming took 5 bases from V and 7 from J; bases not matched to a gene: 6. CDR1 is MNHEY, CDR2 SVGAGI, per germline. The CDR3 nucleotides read TGTGCCAGCAGTCCCCAGGGGGCGAGTGGCTACACCTTC. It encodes CASSPQGASGYTF.

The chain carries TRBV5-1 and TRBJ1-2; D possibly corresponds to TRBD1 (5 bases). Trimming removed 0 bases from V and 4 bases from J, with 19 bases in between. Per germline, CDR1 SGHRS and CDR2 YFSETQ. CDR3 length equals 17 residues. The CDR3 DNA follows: TGCGCCAGCAGCTTGGAACCGTCGGGGCAATCCCCCTATGGCTACACCTTC. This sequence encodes CASSLEPSGQSPYGYTF. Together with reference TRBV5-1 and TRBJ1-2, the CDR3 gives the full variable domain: KAGVTQTPRYLIKTRGQQVTLSCSPISGHRSVSWYQQTPGQGLQFLFEYFSETQRNKGNFPGRFSGRQFSNSRSEMNVSTLELGDSALYLCASSLEPSGQSPYGYTFGSGTRLTVV.

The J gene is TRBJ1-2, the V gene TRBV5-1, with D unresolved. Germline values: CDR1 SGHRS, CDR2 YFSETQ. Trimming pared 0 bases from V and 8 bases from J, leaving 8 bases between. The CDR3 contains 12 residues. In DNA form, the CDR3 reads TGCGCCAGCAGCTTGGCCGGGGAGGGCTACACCTTC. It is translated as CASSLAGEGYTF.

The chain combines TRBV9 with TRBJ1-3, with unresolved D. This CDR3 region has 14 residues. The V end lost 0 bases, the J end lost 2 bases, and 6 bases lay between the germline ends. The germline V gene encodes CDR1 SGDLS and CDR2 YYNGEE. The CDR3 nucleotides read TGTGCCAGCAGCGTAGAGCAGACTGGAAACACCATATATTTT. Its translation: CASSVEQTGNTIYF. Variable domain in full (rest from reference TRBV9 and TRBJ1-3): DSGVTQTPKHLITATGQRVTLRCSPRSGDLSVYWYQQSLDQGLQFLIQYYNGEERAKGNILERFSAQQFPDLHSELNLSSLELGDSALYFCASSVEQTGNTIYFGEGSWLTVV.

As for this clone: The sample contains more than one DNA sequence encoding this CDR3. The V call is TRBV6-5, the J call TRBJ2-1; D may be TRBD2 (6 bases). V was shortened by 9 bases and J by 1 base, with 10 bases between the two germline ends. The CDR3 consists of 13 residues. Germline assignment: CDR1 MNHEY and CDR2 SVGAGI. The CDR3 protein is CASRRDSYNEQFF. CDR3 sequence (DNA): TGTGCCAGTAGGAGGGATTCCTACAATGAGCAGTTCTTC.

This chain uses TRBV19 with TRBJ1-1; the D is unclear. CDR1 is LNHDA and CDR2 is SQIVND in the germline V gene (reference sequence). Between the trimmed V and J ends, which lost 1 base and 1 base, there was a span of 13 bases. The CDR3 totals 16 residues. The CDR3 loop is CASSIVGRGGNTEAFF. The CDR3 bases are TGTGCCAGTAGTATAGTAGGTCGGGGTGGGAACACTGAAGCTTTCTTT.

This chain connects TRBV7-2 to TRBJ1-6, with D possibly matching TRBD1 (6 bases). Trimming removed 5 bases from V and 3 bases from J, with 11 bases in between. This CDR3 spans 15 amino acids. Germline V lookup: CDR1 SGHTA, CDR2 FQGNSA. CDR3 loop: CASSPRQDYNSPLHF. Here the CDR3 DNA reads TGTGCCAGCAGCCCCAGACAGGACTATAATTCACCCCTCCACTTT.

The CDR3 coding sequence is TGTGCCAGCAGTTACCAGGGGTCGTATGATGAGCAGTTCTTC. Translated, it gives CASSYQGSYDEQFF. This chain joins TRBV6-6 and TRBJ2-1; a possible D gene is TRBD1 (6 bases). The CDR3 contains 14 residues. V dropped 2 bases and J dropped 8 bases, with 13 bases sitting between them. Germline CDR1 MNHNY, CDR2 SVGAGI (reference sequence).

The CDR3 nucleotides read TGTGCCAGCAGCTTGTTCACCAGTGGGACCACAGATACGCAGTATTTT. Translation gives CASSLFTSGTTDTQYF. This rearrangement joins TRBV5-5 to TRBJ2-3; D may be TRBD1 or TRBD2 (5 bases each). The CDR3 has 16 amino acids. Looked up from germline, CDR1 is SGHKS and CDR2 is YYEKEE (reference sequence). Trimming took 1 base from V and 2 from J, leaving 14 bases between them.

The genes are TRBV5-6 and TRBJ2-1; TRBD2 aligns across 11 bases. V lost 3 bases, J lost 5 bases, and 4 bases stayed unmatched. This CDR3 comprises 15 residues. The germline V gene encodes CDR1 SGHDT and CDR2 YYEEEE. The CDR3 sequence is CASSYSSGRHNEQFF. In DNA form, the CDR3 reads TGTGCCAGCAGCTACTCTAGCGGGAGGCACAATGAGCAGTTCTTC.

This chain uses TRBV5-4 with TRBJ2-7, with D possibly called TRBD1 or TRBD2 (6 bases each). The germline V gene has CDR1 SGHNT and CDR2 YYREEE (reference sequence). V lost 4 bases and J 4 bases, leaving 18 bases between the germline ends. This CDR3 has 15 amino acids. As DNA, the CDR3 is TGTGCCAGCAGCCTGGGTGGGGGGCAGGCGTACGAGCAGTACTTC. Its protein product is CASSLGGGQAYEQYF.

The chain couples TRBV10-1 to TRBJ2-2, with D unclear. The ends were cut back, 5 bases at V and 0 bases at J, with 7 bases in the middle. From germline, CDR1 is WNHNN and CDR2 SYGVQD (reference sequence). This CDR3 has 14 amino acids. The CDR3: CASSKQSNTGELFF. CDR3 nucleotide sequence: TGCGCCAGCAGTAAACAGTCGAACACCGGGGAGCTGTTTTTT.

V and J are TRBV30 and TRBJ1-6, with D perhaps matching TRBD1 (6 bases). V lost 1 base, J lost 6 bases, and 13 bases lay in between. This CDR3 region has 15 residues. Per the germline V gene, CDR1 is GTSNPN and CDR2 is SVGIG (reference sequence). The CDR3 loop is CAWSGRGICNSPLHF. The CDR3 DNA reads TGTGCCTGGAGTGGGAGGGGGATCTGTAATTCACCCCTCCACTTT.

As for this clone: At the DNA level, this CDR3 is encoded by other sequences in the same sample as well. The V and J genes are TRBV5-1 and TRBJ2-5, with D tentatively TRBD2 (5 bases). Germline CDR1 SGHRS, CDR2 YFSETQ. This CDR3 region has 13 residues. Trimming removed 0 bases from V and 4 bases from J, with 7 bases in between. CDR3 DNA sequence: TGCGCCAGCAGCTTGGCCCTAGCAGAGACCCAGTACTTC. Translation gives CASSLALAETQYF.

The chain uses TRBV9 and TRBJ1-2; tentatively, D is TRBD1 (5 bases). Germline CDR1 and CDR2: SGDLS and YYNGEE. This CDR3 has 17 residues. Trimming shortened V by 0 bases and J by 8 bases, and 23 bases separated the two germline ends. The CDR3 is CASSVDPNRANHRGYTF. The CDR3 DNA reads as TGTGCCAGCAGCGTAGACCCAAATAGGGCCAATCACAGGGGCTACACCTTC. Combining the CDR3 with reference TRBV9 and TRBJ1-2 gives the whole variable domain DSGVTQTPKHLITATGQRVTLRCSPRSGDLSVYWYQQSLDQGLQFLIQYYNGEERAKGNILERFSAQQFPDLHSELNLSSLELGDSALYFCASSVDPNRANHRGYTFGSGTRLTVV.